The entry that follows covers one T cell receptor (beta chain) sequence. What this receptor recognizes is not known. No base quality information exists; no much larger clone differs at one position. In total, around 600 healthy bone marrow donors made up the cohort. Cohort members were all nominally healthy when sampled, although unrecorded immune exposures were likely present. The donor tested CMV seropositive, placing the donor among the 290 or so seropositive members of the cohort. A peripheral blood sample was collected from each donor, and TCR beta sequencing was performed on peripheral blood mononuclear cells. The Qiagen DNeasy Blood Extraction Kit was used to extract genomic DNA from the blood cell samples. The germline V gene (reference sequence) supplies CDR1 MNHNY and CDR2 SVGAGI. The CDR3 holds 11 amino acids from the cysteine to the phenylalanine. The sequence is cut down to CDR3 DNA, 33 bases in frame from base 1. Relative to germline, V is 5 bases shorter and J is 8 bases shorter, with 7 bases between their ends.

To prepare the library, the immunoSEQ multiplex PCR assay was applied. The multiplex PCR relied on a mix of 60 forward primers for TCR Vbeta segments and 13 reverse primers for TCR Jbeta segments. A multiplex PCR assay on genomic DNA amplified the CDR3 region of rearranged TCR beta genes. Amplified TCR beta libraries were sequenced as 87-base-pair reads on the Illumina HiSeq System. Turning to the authors' computational methods: In a later analysis, around 80 million unique TCR beta chains were counted across the approximately 670 repertoires, and about 10 million of these chains were shared by at least two donors. Raw reads were error-corrected and collapsed into unique sequences by a nearest-neighbor algorithm in which closely related sequences were merged to remove PCR and sequencing errors. V, D and J gene segments were assigned by aligning CDR3 sequences to IMGT reference sequences. For a sequence to be retained, a match of at least six nucleotides to both a V gene segment and a J gene segment was required. Rearrangements were called productive when the CDR3 lacked stop codons and stayed in frame with V and J; all others were non-productive. Following IMGT convention, CDR3 was defined as the stretch from the second conserved V-encoded cysteine up to the conserved J-encoded phenylalanine. The earlier analysis of 500 to 650 of the donors excluded any sequence lacking an unambiguous match to a single V gene segment. In an earlier analysis of 587 of the donors, V segments were called functional above 56.7% productive rearrangements and were called segregating when the between-donor standard deviation exceeded 5%. A statistical classification framework was built to diagnose cytomegalovirus status from the catalog of TCR beta chain sequences. V and J gene assignment, in a later analysis, came from comparing TCR nucleotide sequences with IMGT/GENE-DB human TR gene sequences. A later analysis assigned CDR3 sequences and most-parsimonious VDJ recombination scenarios with the TCRdist pipeline. A later analysis defined each TCR beta chain by its CDR3 amino acid sequence plus V-gene family, and excluded reads lacking a unique V-gene family. In a later analysis, approximately 640 highly shared, low-generation-probability nucleotide sequences were removed to address suspected cross-contamination and a sequencing artifact. For each public chain, a later analysis derived a clonal expansion index from normalized ranks of inferred template counts within each repertoire. In a later analysis, generation probabilities were computed using a VDJ recombination model fitted to out-of-frame rearrangements, and the results were checked against IGoR. Hypergeometric tests were used in a later analysis to score TCR-TCR, TCR-HLA and TCR-CMV co-occurrence, with a repertoire-size bias correction applied to the TCR pairs. False discovery rates were estimated in a later analysis by permuting HLA or CMV assignments 20 times. In a later analysis, co-occurring TCRs were grouped with DBSCAN, and TCRdist sequence similarity was added when clustering was performed within HLA-allele-positive subsets. Co-occurrence clustering excluded repertoires with fewer than 30,000 or more than 120,000 public chains, plus five with anomalous nucleotide sharing. Drawn from immuneACCESS, this table holds only the in-frame rearrangements with V and J called that TCRdb kept. Clones are partly lost; checked studies trace under half to an unresolved V gene and leave the rest unexplained. For V, J and clone size, that table is used; D and trimming come from the DNA. This sample has over 150,000 clones in its table, and approximately 84% of those were observed once. Over 3% of the sample is in the top ten clones.

This sample was taken from a study of cytomegalovirus exposure and HLA in healthy donors (dated 2017 in TCRdb). Background on the whole study: An earlier analysis of around 600 of the donors reported more than 250 Gb of sequence data and some 100 million unique TCR beta sequences from 150 million to 200 million T cells. Class I and class II HLA loci were covered by the typing at four-digit resolution. A handful of DR-DQ haplotypes were handled as single units for association and clustering because linkage in the cohort was strong. To decide whether each TCR beta V gene segment behaved as functional or pseudogenic, an earlier analysis of fewer than 750 of the donors relied on high-throughput TCR beta sequencing. The study aimed to test whether signatures of past pathogen exposure could be identified by cataloging public T cell receptors. A later genetic analysis took genome-wide SNP genotypes for about 65% of the 666 donors and used that subset as a discovery cohort. A later analysis re-examined previously published TCR beta repertoires from more than 600 donors and added high-resolution HLA genotyping to investigate patterns of TCR occurrence. Every discovery cohort repertoire had been produced on one sequencing platform. The T cell repertoires of 550 to 850 subjects were profiled by immunosequencing and related to cytomegalovirus serostatus. Of the 350 to 450 genotyped donors, over 70% fell in the genetic ancestry cluster associated with self-reported Caucasian donors. The number of donors typed differed by locus, with about 629-630 for A, B, C, DRB1 and DQB1, around 560 for DQA1, approximately 570 for DPA1, and 450 to 480 for DPB1. On average, roughly 240,000 unique TCR beta nucleotide sequences were sequenced per donor among 398 genotyped donors of the cohort, with 15% to 20% of those sequences being non-productive. An early release that covered about 600 HLA-typed donors contained about 300 gigabases of sequencing data and tens of millions of unique TCR sequences. The study combined high-throughput TCR immunosequencing, statistical association of individual TCRs with disease status, and machine learning to predict cytomegalovirus infection status. Rather than using new phenotypic data, the later analysis identified candidate immune exposures from TCR beta sequences and from how often those sequences occurred across donors. Along with the roughly 670-subject first cohort, a separate validation cohort of over 90 different subjects was used. Donor age, sex, ethnicity and CMV serostatus were compiled alongside the repertoire data. Summary of the overall study and its limitations: In a later analysis, TCR association rates were found to vary across HLA loci, with the most associated TCRs seen for DRB1 alleles and the fewest for HLA-C alleles. In an earlier analysis of several hundred of the donors, most TCR beta V segments were observed in productive rearrangements about 87% or about 30% of the time, broadly matching IMGT annotations. The study listed 170 or so TCR beta chains as associated with cytomegalovirus. Most CMV-associated TCR beta chains appeared to be HLA-restricted in a later analysis, and the HLA associations seemed to be driven largely by CMV exposure. In a later analysis, some 17,000 TCR beta sequences were associated with specific HLA alleles at a false discovery rate of 0.05. Immune exposure information for the cohort was limited to CMV serostatus. In this cohort, only TCR beta chains were sequenced, and detectable features were limited by the absence of alpha or paired-chain data. Because HLA typing was missing for some donors at each locus, association tests included only the typed subset. A later genetic analysis reported fewer N-insertions in productive TCRs among donors in an Asian-associated ancestry cluster than the roughly 620-donor mean. A few of the identified cytomegalovirus-associated TCR beta chains were confirmed in vitro to be specific for cytomegalovirus antigens. Some IMGT-functional V segments, including TRBV6-2 and TRBV6-3, could not be distinguished by the 87-base-pair reads and were therefore excluded. A group of highly shared sequence variants was considered likely to be a technical artifact of the sequencing pipeline. Most TCR sequences were observed very rarely across donors, whereas some public TCRs were present in many individuals. A later genetic analysis associated a missense DCLRE1C variant with V-gene and J-gene trimming of TCR beta chains, and an independent cohort replicated the association. According to the authors, the approach could potentially be generalized to other disease states and immunological phenotypes. Assigning TCR associations to individual alleles was difficult when HLA alleles, especially DR and DQ, strongly co-occurred. Roughly uniform sequencing depth across donors was assumed in presence/absence analyses, although this assumption may not hold. Around 16 rarely observed V segments, including chromosome 9 orphons, were excluded from the earlier analysis of about 610 of the donors because counts were too low. Compared with equally common non-associated chains, HLA-associated TCR beta chains in a later analysis were more clonally expanded and had lower generation probabilities. A further reported finding was that TCR beta sequences accurately predicted the HLA-A and HLA-B alleles for most subjects in the first cohort. In a later analysis, several top co-occurrence clusters were reported to appear linked to parvovirus B19, influenza, CMV and Epstein-Barr virus. Correlated functional status among segregating V segments might reflect linkage disequilibrium, but an unknown experimental factor could not be ruled out. In both the original and validation cohorts, the classifier was reported to diagnose cytomegalovirus status with high specificity and sensitivity.

The chain joins TRBV6-6 to TRBJ1-5; the D gene remains uncertain. Sequencing was done on a sample of PBMCs. The receptor was isolated from a woman in her forties or fifties in good health and CMV-seropositive. The CDR3 here reads CASSLEEPQHF. The sequenced DNA: TGTGCCAGCAGTCTAGAGGAGCCCCAGCATTTT.